These 32 T cell receptor beta chains were all obtained from the same sample, sequenced in a study of T cells in Graves' hyperthyroidism and ophthalmopathy. TCR beta CDR3 regions were amplified from RNA transcripts. HTBI primers were used for first-round RT-PCR of the TCR CDR3. TCRdb independently ran MiXCR on the multiplex PCR reads; one entry per CDR3 protein. The sample has about 400,000 distinct CDR3 sequences; 14% to 15% are singletons. The source material was blood. These receptors all stem from a man aged 18 to 29 with Graves' ophthalmopathy.

In its sample, this clonotype was seen a few times. This chain's CDR3 is CASSAAEETQYF. As DNA, the CDR3 is TGCGCCAGCAGTGCGGCAGAAGAGACCCAGTACTTC. The chain has TRBV10-2 and TRBJ2-5; the D is unclear. CDR1 WSHSY and CDR2 SAAADI come from the germline V gene. This CDR3 has 12 residues. V lost 4 bases and J lost 3, with 6 bases in between.

This clonotype was observed a handful of times. The chain uses TRBV20-1 and TRBJ2-3, with 8 bases identical to TRBD2. Germline-derived CDR1 and CDR2 are DFQATT and SNEGSKA (reference sequence). The CDR3 has 14 residues. J gave up 5 bases and V 4 bases, and 8 bases lay outside the gene matches. CDR3 residues: CSATQGREVDTQYF. The CDR3 region has the DNA TGCAGTGCTACACAAGGGCGGGAGGTAGATACGCAGTATTTT.

Points on this clonotype: One base away lies a much larger clone, so this may be a sequencing read error. The CDR3 sequence is CASRGTGGRHEQYF. The DNA for the CDR3 is TGTGCCAGCAGGGGAACAGGGGGACGTCATGAGCAGTACTTC. The J gene is TRBJ2-7, the V gene TRBV27; 8 bases agree with TRBD1. Germline V gives CDR1 MNHEY, CDR2 SMNVEV (reference sequence). This CDR3 is built from 14 residues. J gave up 7 bases and V 6 bases, and 11 bases lay outside the gene matches.

This clonotype has more than one count but fewer than ten. The gene calls are TRBV7-3 and TRBJ1-6; the D is unclear. This CDR3 is built from 14 residues. The germline V gene encodes CDR1 SGHTA and CDR2 FQGTGA. Trimming took 5 bases from V and 9 from J, leaving 14 bases between them. DNA of the CDR3: TGTGCCAGCAGCCGGGGAACGGCCATTTCACCCCTCCACTTT. It is translated as CASSRGTAISPLHF. The complete variable domain, with remaining parts taken from reference TRBV7-3 and TRBJ1-6, reads GAGVSQTPSNKVTEKGKYVELRCDPISGHTALYWYRQSLGQGPEFLIYFQGTGAADDSGLPNDRFFAVRPEGSVSTLKIQRTERGDSAVYLCASSRGTAISPLHFGNGTRLTVT.

The chain joins TRBV29-1 to TRBJ2-1; 12 bases fit TRBD2. J lost 6 bases, V lost 4 bases, and 7 bases had no gene match. The CDR3 is 15 residues long. Germline values: CDR1 SQVTM, CDR2 ANQGSEA. The CDR3 nucleotides read TGCAGCGTTGTTGCTAGCGGGAGGGCCGTCAATGAGCAGTTCTTC. It codes for CSVVASGRAVNEQFF.

This clonotype was detected ten times or more. V is TRBV12-3 or TRBV12-4 and J is TRBJ2-7; the D gene is possibly TRBD1 (5 bases). This CDR3 has 14 residues. V was trimmed by 4 bases and J by 5 bases, leaving 15 bases between them. CDR3 in DNA: TGTGCCAGCAGTTGGACATGGCTTGGAAACGAGCAGTACTTC. It encodes CASSWTWLGNEQYF.

Only one count was recorded for this clonotype. The rearrangement links TRBV6-4 to TRBJ1-5; the D gene is possibly TRBD1 (5 bases). CDR3 size: 15 residues. Trimming stripped 3 bases from V and 4 bases from J, with 13 bases between. The germline gives CDR1 MRHNA, CDR2 SNTAGT. CDR3 nucleotides: TGTGCCAGCAGTGAATTGGCAGGGACGAATCAGCCCCAGCATTTT. Translated, it gives CASSELAGTNQPQHF.

This clonotype was picked up a small number of times. V and J are TRBV20-1 and TRBJ1-6; 7 bases are shared with TRBD1. J gave up 3 bases and V 3 bases, and 8 bases lay outside the gene matches. This CDR3 region has 16 residues. The V gene's germline CDR1 is DFQATT and CDR2 SNEGSKA (reference sequence). CDR3 sequence reads: CSASGTARIYNSPLHF. The CDR3 nucleotides are TGCAGTGCTAGTGGGACAGCAAGAATCTATAATTCACCCCTCCACTTT.

This clonotype was seen at least ten times. The V call is TRBV20-1, the J call TRBJ1-2; TRBD1 matches at 9 bases. The CDR3 is 15 amino acids. V lost 5 bases to trimming and J lost 2 bases; unmatched junction nucleotides: 9. Germline assignment: CDR1 DFQATT and CDR2 SNEGSKA (reference sequence). This CDR3 is CSARPTTGGNYGYTF. CDR3 DNA: TGCAGTGCTCGCCCCACTACAGGGGGCAACTATGGCTACACCTTC.

This clonotype was seen a handful of times. The rearrangement links TRBV5-1 to TRBJ2-7; D not certain. The CDR3 has 14 amino acids. The germline V and J ends were trimmed by 4 bases and 4 bases, with 15 bases remaining between them. Germline V gene lookup returns CDR1 SGHRS and CDR2 YFSETQ. The CDR3, as DNA: TGCGCCAGCAGCCAGTCCCCCCGAGAGTACGAGCAGTACTTC. It specifies CASSQSPREYEQYF.

This clonotype was observed at least ten times. The V call is TRBV27, the J call TRBJ2-3; tentatively, D is TRBD2 (6 bases). The CDR3 sequence is 18 residues long. Germline lookup yields CDR1 MNHEY and CDR2 SMNVEV (reference sequence). The ends were cut back, 10 bases at V and 4 bases at J, with 30 bases in the middle. CDR3 in DNA: TGTGCCACCTCGTCCCCTCCGAGAAGGAGGAGGGAGGCAGATACGCAGTATTTT. Translating gives CATSSPPRRRREADTQYF.

The table lists this clonotype with a few counts. This may be a read error: a much more frequent sequence differs by one nucleotide. The final CDR3 position lacks the conserved phenylalanine or tryptophan, pointing to a likely read error. The J gene is TRBJ2-7, the V gene TRBV7-2; D is ambiguous. The V gene's germline CDR1 is SGHTA and CDR2 FQGNSA. The CDR3 sequence is 11 residues long. V lost 5 bases and J lost 6, with 8 bases in between. CDR3 coding DNA: TGTGCCAGCAGCCCGGGTCGCGAGCAGTACCTC. This translates into CASSPGREQYL.

The chain links TRBV2 to TRBJ1-1; D gene unclear. V was cut by 7 bases and J by 1 base, with 10 bases left in between. The CDR3 spans 13 residues. Germline V gene sequence: CDR1 SNHLY, CDR2 FYNNEI. This CDR3 reads CASNKFPNTEAFF. In DNA, the CDR3 is TGTGCCAGCAATAAGTTTCCGAACACTGAAGCTTTCTTT.

The V and J genes are TRBV9 and TRBJ2-7; D is undetermined. Germline assignment: CDR1 SGDLS and CDR2 YYNGEE. Trimming pared 2 bases from V and 2 bases from J, leaving 11 bases between. The CDR3 is 14 residues long. CDR3 sequence: CASSVNYTPYEQYF. CDR3 DNA sequence: TGTGCCAGCAGCGTTAACTACACCCCCTACGAGCAGTACTTC.

Many counts were recorded for this clonotype. The CDR3, as DNA: TGTGCCAGCTCAGCCGGGACGGGGGACTCCTACGAGCAGTACTTC. The encoded protein is CASSAGTGDSYEQYF. The chain uses TRBV18 and TRBJ2-7; a possible D gene is TRBD2 (6 bases). CDR1 is KGHSH, CDR2 LQKENI, per germline. Between the trimmed V and J ends, which lost 5 bases and 0 bases, there was a span of 14 bases. The CDR3 length is 15 residues.

The chain has TRBV7-8 and TRBJ2-7, with D possibly matching TRBD2 (6 bases). Trimming stripped 1 base from V and 3 bases from J, with 13 bases between. The CDR3 contains 15 residues. CDR1 and CDR2 from the germline V gene are SGHVS and FQNEAQ. The CDR3 coding sequence is TGTGCCAGCAGCTTAGACGCTAGCGATTTCTACGAGCAGTACTTC. Protein: CASSLDASDFYEQYF.

This clonotype was detected many times. The gene calls are TRBV3-1 and TRBJ1-2; D is uncertain. The CDR3 extends over 14 amino acids. V lost 0 bases, J lost 8 bases, and 13 bases lay in between. Germline V gives CDR1 LGHDT, CDR2 YNNKEL (reference sequence). The DNA of the CDR3 is TGTGCCAGCAGCCAAGAACCGGGGTTTAGAGGCTACACCTTC. Residues: CASSQEPGFRGYTF.

This clonotype was seen many times. The chain recombines TRBV30 with TRBJ2-1; D unclear. With 2 bases removed from V and 8 bases from J, the gap between germline ends came to 10 bases. Germline V lookup: CDR1 GTSNPN, CDR2 SVGIG (reference sequence). This CDR3 comprises 12 residues. CDR3 DNA sequence: TGTGCCTGGAGTCTTGGGTGGGATGAGCAGTTCTTC. Amino acids: CAWSLGWDEQFF. Supplemented by reference TRBV30 and TRBJ2-1, the full variable domain reads SQTIHQWPATLVQPVGSPLSLECTVEGTSNPNLYWYRQAAGRGLQLLFYSVGIGQISSEVPQNLSASRPQDRQFILSSKKLLLSDSGFYLCAWSLGWDEQFFGPGTRLTVL.

The chain joins TRBV19 to TRBJ2-1, with 15 bases fitting TRBD2. Per the germline V gene, CDR1 is LNHDA and CDR2 is SQIVND (reference sequence). This CDR3 is built from 18 residues. Trimming removed 6 bases from V and 0 bases from J; junction bases left unmatched: 6. The CDR3 loop reads CASRPGLAGGLSYNEQFF. In DNA, the CDR3 is TGTGCCAGTAGACCGGGACTAGCGGGGGGCCTCTCCTACAATGAGCAGTTCTTC. The whole variable domain, filled in from reference TRBV19 and TRBJ2-1, reads DGGITQSPKYLFRKEGQNVTLSCEQNLNHDAMYWYRQDPGQGLRLIYYSQIVNDFQKGDIAEGYSVSREKKESFPLTVTSAQKNPTAFYLCASRPGLAGGLSYNEQFFGPGTRLTVL.

In its sample, this clonotype was seen a few times. The genes are TRBV29-1 and TRBJ2-1; 8 positions agree with TRBD1. The CDR3 is made up of 14 amino acids. Trimming at V came to 7 bases and at J to 0 bases, leaving 5 bases not matched to a gene. Germline assignment: CDR1 SQVTM and CDR2 ANQGSEA. The CDR3 DNA reads TGCAGCGCCGAGACAGGGGCCTCCTACAATGAGCAGTTCTTC. Translating gives CSAETGASYNEQFF.

V usage is TRBV5-7 and J usage is TRBJ2-1; D tentatively reads TRBD1 or TRBD2 (5 bases each). TRBV5-7 is recorded as an ORF, its role being uncertain. V was pared by 4 bases and J by 0 bases, with 14 bases between. The CDR3 contains 16 residues. CDR3 DNA: TGTGCCAGCAGCGCCGGGACGACCAGCTCCTACAATGAGCAGTTCTTC. This gives the protein CASSAGTTSSYNEQFF.

This clonotype was observed a few times. The chain couples TRBV5-1 to TRBJ2-2; possible D gene TRBD1, 6 bases. Between the trimmed V and J ends, which lost 7 bases and 0 bases, there was a span of 16 bases. The V gene's germline CDR1 is SGHRS and CDR2 YFSETQ. This CDR3 region has 16 residues. The CDR3 DNA follows: TGCGCCAGCGGACCAAACAGGGTCTCGAACACCGGGGAGCTGTTTTTT. Translating gives CASGPNRVSNTGELFF.

The chain has TRBV30 and TRBJ2-1; 10 bases match TRBD2. This CDR3 is 15 amino acids long. The J segment lost 7 bases and the V segment lost 1 base, leaving 7 bases of the junction unmatched. Looked up from germline, CDR1 is GTSNPN and CDR2 is SVGIG (reference sequence). In nucleotides, the CDR3 is TGTGCCTGGAGTGGGACTAGCGGATCCCTTAATGAGCAGTTCTTC. Protein: CAWSGTSGSLNEQFF.

This clonotype was detected many times. V is TRBV7-9 and J is TRBJ2-6; D is unclear. V gave up 7 bases and J gave up 2 bases, with 9 bases separating them. Germline CDR1 SEHNR, CDR2 FQNEAQ (reference sequence). The CDR3 runs 14 residues. The CDR3 coding sequence is TGTGCCAGCATATCGGGCACTGGGGCCAACGTCCTGACTTTC. The encoded protein is CASISGTGANVLTF.

This clonotype was found a few times. The chain joins TRBV7-9 to TRBJ1-4; the match to TRBD1 covers 9 bases. CDR3 size: 16 residues. Trimming took 7 bases from V and 7 from J; bases not matched to a gene: 13. Germline loops: CDR1 SEHNR, CDR2 FQNEAQ (reference sequence). DNA for the CDR3: TGTGCCAGCACCTCACCCGGGACAGGGAAGACTGAAAAACTGTTTTTT. The encoded protein is CASTSPGTGKTEKLFF.

Many counts were recorded for this clonotype. The chain couples TRBV2 to TRBJ1-5, with no clear D. V shed 10 bases and J shed 1 base, with 17 bases lying between them. Per germline, CDR1 SNHLY and CDR2 FYNNEI. The CDR3 length is 15 residues. The CDR3 DNA sequence: TGTGCCACCAACCCTGGTGGATGGAGCAATCAGCCCCAGCATTTT. It translates to CATNPGGWSNQPQHF.

The chain carries TRBV12-3 or TRBV12-4 and TRBJ2-5; 8 bases line up with TRBD2. The J segment lost 5 bases and the V segment lost 4 bases, leaving 6 bases of the junction unmatched. The CDR3 contains 14 residues. The CDR3 region has the DNA TGTGCCAGCAGTTCCCCGGGACTAGTTGAGACCCAGTACTTC. Translation: CASSSPGLVETQYF.

In its sample, this clonotype was seen many times. V usage is TRBV29-1 and J usage is TRBJ1-2; the match to TRBD1 covers 7 bases. V dropped 7 bases and J dropped 3; count of bases not matched to a gene: 5. The CDR3 length is 12 residues. Germline V gene sequence: CDR1 SQVTM, CDR2 ANQGSEA. Here the CDR3 reads CSGGQGDYGYTF. For the CDR3, the DNA is TGCAGCGGCGGGCAGGGGGACTATGGCTACACCTTC.

This clonotype has ten or more counts. The CDR3 nucleotides read TGTGCCAGCAGCCTCAATGGCGGGGGGGCGTACAATGAGCAGTTCTTC. Encoded protein: CASSLNGGGAYNEQFF. The chain has TRBV3-1 and TRBJ2-1; 9 bases match TRBD2. The CDR3 is made up of 16 amino acids. Germline assignment: CDR1 LGHDT and CDR2 YNNKEL (reference sequence). The ends lost 4 bases at V and 4 bases at J; junction bases unmatched: 8.

In its sample, this clonotype was seen many times. This chain uses TRBV19 with TRBJ1-5; D is perhaps TRBD1 (6 bases). Trimming removed 6 bases from V and 3 bases from J, with 12 bases in between. Per germline, CDR1 LNHDA and CDR2 SQIVND (reference sequence). The CDR3 has 14 amino acids. CDR3 sequence: CASRQDRNNQPQHF. Written as DNA, the CDR3 is TGTGCCAGTAGACAAGACAGGAACAATCAGCCCCAGCATTTT.

Many counts were recorded for this clonotype. The rearrangement joins TRBV3-1 to TRBJ2-4, with D perhaps matching TRBD2 (6 bases). Germline V gene data show CDR1 as LGHDT and CDR2 as YNNKEL (reference sequence). The V end was cut by 2 bases, the J end by 0 bases, with 8 bases between. This CDR3 is built from 15 residues. Written as DNA, the CDR3 is TGTGCCAGCAGCCAAATGGAGGGAGCCAAAAACATTCAGTACTTC. Its translation: CASSQMEGAKNIQYF.

This chain connects TRBV12-3 or TRBV12-4 to TRBJ2-7, with 9 positions matching TRBD2. V shed 2 bases and J 6 bases; nucleotides not matched to a gene: 5. CDR3 length: 14 amino acids. CDR3 nucleotide sequence: TGTGCCAGCAGTTTAAAGGGACTAGCAGTCGAGCAGTACTTC. Translated: CASSLKGLAVEQYF.